A selection of T cell receptor beta chains follows, all from one sample in a study of blood T cells in healthy people across ages. TCRdb used MiXCR to reprocess the 5' RACE reads, holding one entry per CDR3 protein. The repertoire holds roughly 1,500,000 distinct CDR3 sequences, with roughly 40% as singletons. Sequencing was carried out using blood. Receptors originate from a woman between 18 and 29 years old in good health. CDR3s include the opening cysteine and the closing phenylalanine or tryptophan. Each record gives: J gene, clone size, D gene, V gene, CDR3 DNA, CDR3 protein. A D gene is named only where the DNA matches it firmly. Size is stated for part of the rows, as once, few or many counts, or as a class when the clone is expanded.

J: TRBJ1-2
size: few
D: TRBD1
V: TRBV6-1
DNA: TGTGCCAGCTCTGAGCCGGGACAGGGGACGAGGTACTCTGGCTACACCTTC
CDR3: CASSEPGQGTRYSGYTF

J: TRBJ2-1
size: -
D: TRBD2
V: TRBV3-1
DNA: TGTGCCAGCAGCTTCCGACTAGCGGGGGGAGTATACTCCTACAATGAGCAGTTCTTC
CDR3: CASSFRLAGGVYSYNEQFF

J: TRBJ2-7
size: -
D: TRBD2
V: TRBV10-3
DNA: TGTGCCATCAGTGAGTCGGGAGGTAGCGGGGCCTACGAGCAGTACTTC
CDR3: CAISESGGSGAYEQYF

J: TRBJ2-7
size: -
D: TRBD2
V: TRBV27
DNA: TGTGCCAGCAGTTTCCCCCCTCTAGCGGGTTTAGGTAGGGAGCAGTACTTC
CDR3: CASSFPPLAGLGREQYF

J: TRBJ2-3
size: -
D: -
V: TRBV4-1
DNA: TGCGCCAGCAGCAAAAGGGGGGCGGATACGCAGTATTTT
CDR3: CASSKRGADTQYF

J: TRBJ2-7
size: few
D: -
V: TRBV18
DNA: TGTGCCAGCTCACCCGGGGCCCTTCTACACTACGAGCAGTACTTC
CDR3: CASSPGALLHYEQYF

J: TRBJ1-2
size: -
D: -
V: TRBV10-3
DNA: TGTGCCATCAGTGAGGGTGCGGCCCGCTGGGGCTACACCTTC
CDR3: CAISEGAARWGYTF

J: TRBJ2-1
size: few
D: -
V: TRBV5-1
DNA: TGCGCCAGCAGCACTTCAGAACAGGGTCGGTTCTTC
CDR3: CASSTSEQGRFF

J: TRBJ1-1
size: -
D: -
V: TRBV7-6
DNA: TGTGCCAGCAGCTTAGCGCAGAGGGCTGAAGCTTTCTTT
CDR3: CASSLAQRAEAFF

J: TRBJ2-5
size: few
D: TRBD1
V: TRBV11-2
DNA: TGTGCCAGCAGCTTAGCGGGATCAGGGGGCTTCATCTACAATGAGCAGTACTTC
CDR3: CASSLAGSGGFIYNEQYF

J: TRBJ2-7
size: -
D: TRBD2
V: TRBV7-9
DNA: TGTGCCAGCAGCTTAGTTAAAGGTAGCGGGAGGGCGACGTCCTCTAATGAGCAGTACTTC
CDR3: CASSLVKGSGRATSSNEQYF

J: TRBJ2-3
size: few
D: TRBD1
V: TRBV6-5
DNA: TGTGCCAGCAGTTCCAACAGACAGGGGAGCACAGATACGCAGTATTTT
CDR3: CASSSNRQGSTDTQYF

J: TRBJ2-5
size: -
D: -
V: TRBV11-2
DNA: TGTGCCAGCAGCAGAGGCACCTTAAGTGGACAATCAGAGACCCAGTACTTC
CDR3: CASSRGTLSGQSETQYF

J: TRBJ2-3
size: -
D: -
V: TRBV7-9
DNA: TGTGCCAGCAATACACTAGGACCAGATACGCAGTATTTT
CDR3: CASNTLGPDTQYF

J: TRBJ1-2
size: -
D: TRBD1
V: TRBV11-2
DNA: TGTGCCAGCAGCTTAGACCCAGCCAGGACAGGGCCTAATGGCTACACCTTC
CDR3: CASSLDPARTGPNGYTF

J: TRBJ1-2
size: once
D: -
V: TRBV12-3/TRBV12-4
DNA: TGTGCCAGCTCGCGTAGTTTGGGGGATTCGTATGGCTACACCTTC
CDR3: CASSRSLGDSYGYTF

J: TRBJ2-3
size: -
D: TRBD2
V: TRBV7-8
DNA: TGTGCCAGCAGCCCCGGGGGGGCGACTGGTACGCAGTATTTT
CDR3: CASSPGGATGTQYF

J: TRBJ1-1
size: -
D: -
V: TRBV10-3
DNA: TGTGCCATCAGTGAGTCGGAACAGGGTCAAGCTTTCTTT
CDR3: CAISESEQGQAFF

J: TRBJ1-5
size: few
D: -
V: TRBV12-3/TRBV12-4
DNA: TGTGCCAGCAGTTTTAGGGGGGATCAGCCCCAGCATTTT
CDR3: CASSFRGDQPQHF

J: TRBJ2-4
size: -
D: -
V: TRBV20-1
DNA: TGCAGTGCTAGATCGAGGGGAAAAGCGGCCAAAAACATTCAGTACTTC
CDR3: CSARSRGKAAKNIQYF

J: TRBJ2-5
size: -
D: -
V: TRBV20-1
DNA: TGCAGTGCTAGTTCCGAGGGAAAAGAGACCCAGTACTTC
CDR3: CSASSEGKETQYF

J: TRBJ2-7
size: -
D: TRBD1
V: TRBV18
DNA: TGTGCCAGCTCACCAAGGCAGGGGGTTGGCGAGCAGTACTTC
CDR3: CASSPRQGVGEQYF

J: TRBJ1-1
size: -
D: TRBD1
V: TRBV6-1
DNA: TGTGCCAGCAGTGGACCGGGACAGCCTGATTCTAACACTGAAGCTTTCTTT
CDR3: CASSGPGQPDSNTEAFF

J: TRBJ1-5
size: -
D: -
V: TRBV7-9
DNA: TGTGCCAGCAGCTTAAGCATCCAGCCCCAGCATTTT
CDR3: CASSLSIQPQHF

J: TRBJ2-5
size: -
D: -
V: TRBV5-1
DNA: TGCGCCAGCAGCCGGAACTCGCAAGAGACCCAGTACTTC
CDR3: CASSRNSQETQYF

J: TRBJ2-7
size: -
D: TRBD1
V: TRBV4-1
DNA: TGCGCCAGCAGCCAAGAATGGACAGGGGGCTCCTACGAGCAGTACTTC
CDR3: CASSQEWTGGSYEQYF

J: TRBJ2-6
size: -
D: -
V: TRBV28
DNA: TGTGCCAGTTTTCAGGGGCAAGCTGGGGCCAACGTCCTGACTTTC
CDR3: CASFQGQAGANVLTF

J: TRBJ2-3
size: many
D: TRBD2
V: TRBV9
DNA: TGTGCCAGCAGCGCCGGGACTAGCGGCACAGATACGCAGTATTTT
CDR3: CASSAGTSGTDTQYF

J: TRBJ2-5
size: -
D: -
V: TRBV4-1
DNA: TGCGCCAGCAGCCAAGAAACGAGGGCCACCCAGTACTTC
CDR3: CASSQETRATQYF

J: TRBJ2-3
size: -
D: TRBD2
V: TRBV20-1
DNA: TGCAGTGCTAGAGATCGGGCTAGCGGGGGGGCAGATACGCAGTATTTT
CDR3: CSARDRASGGADTQYF

J: TRBJ2-3
size: few
D: TRBD1
V: TRBV4-2
DNA: TGTGCCAGCAGCCCCCGGACAGGGGAAGATACGCAGTATTTT
CDR3: CASSPRTGEDTQYF

J: TRBJ2-1
size: many
D: -
V: TRBV29-1
DNA: TGCAGCGGGGGACTGGAGGGGTCCTACAATGAGCAGTTCTTC
CDR3: CSGGLEGSYNEQFF

J: TRBJ2-5
size: -
D: -
V: TRBV19
DNA: TGTGCCAGTAGTACGGCGGGTCTCTGGGAGACCCAGTACTTC
CDR3: CASSTAGLWETQYF